This TCR beta chain was captured in a study of CD8 T cells in Susac syndrome. Findings of the study overall: The CD4+ T cell repertoires from Susac syndrome exhibited no clonal expansion. The TCR sequencing and HLA analysis in the study involved a relatively small number of individuals, as the study acknowledged.

With respect to this clonotype: Its matching antigen is unknown.

The CDR3 runs 13 residues. V lost 5 bases and J lost 1, with 8 bases in between. Germline CDR1 is SEHNR and CDR2 is FQNEAQ (reference sequence). The recently defined diagnostic criteria for definite or probable disease were met by the Susac syndrome patients. When the RNA was reverse transcribed, random hexamers were used with an input of roughly 0.45 to 1 ug. Amplification of TCR beta CDR3 spanned 54 Vbeta and 13 Jbeta via immunoSEQ multiplex PCR. In TCRdb, the immunoSEQ multiplex PCR reads were re-called with MiXCR into one record per CDR3 protein. The table shows about 240,000 distinct CDR3 sequences, with about 95% occurring only once.

The V and J genes are TRBV7-9 and TRBJ1-1; D is ambiguous. Sequencing was done on a sample of CD4+ T cells from PBMCs. The origin of this receptor is a human donor with Susac syndrome. CDR3 amino acids: CASSQVSNTEAFF. DNA for the CDR3: TGTGCCAGCAGCCAGGTCTCGAACACTGAAGCTTTCTTT.